This T cell receptor (beta chain) was observed in a study of post-analysis software for immune sequencing data. Trimming took 10 bases from V and 5 from J, leaving 21 bases between them. The CDR3 spans 14 residues. In germline, CDR1 is MNHEY, CDR2 SMNVEV (reference sequence). A word on this clonotype: What it recognizes is unknown.

Unique molecular identifiers featured in each of the TCR beta cDNA libraries. TCRdb itself ran the PCR reads through MiXCR, one entry per CDR3 protein. The data contain about 380,000 distinct CDR3 sequences, less than 35% of them singletons. Study-level findings and limits: Patients had higher frequencies than controls of about five TRBV segments, including TRBV5-6, TRBV5-1 and TRBV20-1.

The sample comprised blood. The clonotype comes from a girl aged 5-17 years with multiple sclerosis. The chain recombines TRBV27 with TRBJ2-7; D is perhaps TRBD1 (5 bases). CDR3 region: CANTSGPPLDEQYF. The CDR3 bases are TGTGCCAACACCTCAGGGCCGCCCTTGGACGAGCAGTACTTC.